Listed below are T cell receptor beta chains from one sample, sequenced in a study of control samples from healthy donors and cancer patients. The method was immunoSEQ multiplex PCR; TCRdb's version includes in-frame clones alone and lacks a portion of them. Here the sample spans 100,000 to 150,000 clones, approximately 92% being singletons. Sequenced: blood. Receptors originate from a man in his forties in good health. CDR3s include the opening cysteine and the closing phenylalanine or tryptophan. A D gene is named only where the DNA matches it firmly. Size tells how often a clone was seen (once, few, many) or the class of an expanded clone, and some rows leave it out.

TRBD1	-	TRBV10-3	TRBJ2-7	TGTGCCATCCGGGGGTGGGACAGGGACAATTACGAGCAGTACTTC	CAIRGWDRDNYEQYF
TRBD1	-	TRBV5-1	TRBJ1-2	TGCGCCAGCAGCTCGAGACAGGGAGTTCCCAACTATGGCTACACCTTC	CASSSRQGVPNYGYTF
TRBD2	-	TRBV5-1	TRBJ2-2	TGCGCCAGCAGCTTGGTGGGACTAGCGGGGTACACCGGGGAGCTGTTTTTT	CASSLVGLAGYTGELFF
TRBD1	-	TRBV5-1	TRBJ1-2	TGCGCCAGCAGCTTGTTTGGGACAGGGGGATTAGATTATGGCTACACCTTC	CASSLFGTGGLDYGYTF
TRBD2	-	TRBV30	TRBJ2-3	TGTGCCTGGATACTCGGACTAGCGGTCACGAGGACGCAGTATTTT	CAWILGLAVTRTQYF
-	-	TRBV5-1	TRBJ2-1	TGCGCCAGCAGCTTGCGGGACTCGATATACAATGAGCAGTTCTTC	CASSLRDSIYNEQFF
-	-	TRBV11-2	TRBJ1-1	TGTGCCAGCAGCTTGACAGGGAACACTGAAGCTTTCTTT	CASSLTGNTEAFF
-	-	TRBV5-1	TRBJ1-3	TGCGCCAGCAGCTTGGGGCGGCCTGGAAACACCATATATTTT	CASSLGRPGNTIYF
TRBD2	-	TRBV11-3	TRBJ2-1	TGTGCCAGCAGCCCAGGGTGGACTAGCGGTGGCTCCTCCTACAATGAGCAGTTCTTC	CASSPGWTSGGSSYNEQFF
-	-	TRBV2	TRBJ2-7	TGTGCCAGCAGCTCGGACCAAATCCCCTACGAGCAGTACTTC	CASSSDQIPYEQYF
TRBD1	-	TRBV3-1/TRBV3-2	TRBJ1-2	TGTGCCAGCAGCCAAGCAATTGGACAGGGAGATGGCTACACCTTC	CASSQAIGQGDGYTF
-	-	TRBV2	TRBJ1-5	TGTGCCAGCAGTGGGAGGGGAGGGAATCAGCCCCAGCATTTT	CASSGRGGNQPQHF
TRBD1	-	TRBV4-2	TRBJ2-2	TGTGCCAGCAGCCACGGCCGGGACAGGGAGACCGGGGAGCTGTTTTTT	CASSHGRDRETGELFF
TRBD1	-	TRBV7-8	TRBJ1-5	TGTGCCAGCAGCGGACCGGGACAGGGCAACCAGCCCCAGCATTTT	CASSGPGQGNQPQHF
-	-	TRBV19	TRBJ1-1	TGTGCCAGTAGTATTAGGCAGACGAACACTGAAGCTTTCTTT	CASSIRQTNTEAFF
TRBD2	-	TRBV4-2	TRBJ2-7	TGTGCCAGCAGCCATCATAGCCGGGACTTCGGGGGGGAGCAGTACTTC	CASSHHSRDFGGEQYF
-	-	TRBV11-1	TRBJ2-3	TGTGCCAGCAGCTTAATAGGGTCTAGCACAGATACGCAGTATTTT	CASSLIGSSTDTQYF
-	-	TRBV2	TRBJ2-3	TGTGCCAGCAGTGAGGAGGGGCACGGCACAGATACGCAGTATTTT	CASSEEGHGTDTQYF
-	-	TRBV30	TRBJ2-1	TGTGCCTGGAGTGAGGTTTTGGGGAATGAGCAGTTCTTC	CAWSEVLGNEQFF
-	-	TRBV18	TRBJ2-5	TGTGCCAGCTCACCAAGCTATGGCGGAGAGACCCAGTACTTC	CASSPSYGGETQYF
-	few	TRBV18	TRBJ2-7	TGTGCCAGCTCACCAGGGATACTCGGCGAGCAGTACTTC	CASSPGILGEQYF
TRBD1	once	TRBV6-5	TRBJ2-2	TGTGCCAGCCACGGACAGGGGCGCACCGGGGAGCTGTTTTTT	CASHGQGRTGELFF
-	-	TRBV7-9	TRBJ1-5	TGTGCCAGCAGCTTAGGGGGCGCCTTGGGCAATCAGCCCCAGCATTTT	CASSLGGALGNQPQHF
-	-	TRBV7-9	TRBJ2-5	TGTGCCAGCACCGGGCTGGGGTACCAAGAGACCCAGTACTTC	CASTGLGYQETQYF
-	once	TRBV9	TRBJ1-2	TGTGCCAGCAGCCCCCAAGTGGGGGGGGCCAACTATGGCTACACCTTC	CASSPQVGGANYGYTF
TRBD1	-	TRBV10-1	TRBJ2-3	TGCGCCAGCCGAGGACAGGCAACAGATACGCAGTATTTT	CASRGQATDTQYF
-	-	TRBV6-2/TRBV6-3	TRBJ2-7	TGTGCCAGCAGTTACGGTTTCTACGAGCAGTACTTC	CASSYGFYEQYF
-	few	TRBV29-1	TRBJ1-1	TGCAGCGTTAGGGAGGGGGGCACTGAAGCTTTCTTT	CSVREGGTEAFF
-	once	TRBV30	TRBJ2-7	TGTGCCTGGAGTCGAGATTACGAGCAGTACTTC	CAWSRDYEQYF
-	-	TRBV5-4	TRBJ2-1	TGTGCCAGCAGCTTGAACCACAATGAGCAGTTCTTC	CASSLNHNEQFF
-	-	TRBV6-5	TRBJ1-1	TGTGCCAGCAGAGTTTTAGGGCTAGGAAACACTGAAGCTTTCTTT	CASRVLGLGNTEAFF
-	-	TRBV18	TRBJ2-7	TGTGCCAGCTCCCTCGCTTTTGACGAGCAGTACTTC	CASSLAFDEQYF
-	-	TRBV5-1	TRBJ1-6	TGCGCCAGCGCGACGGGGGGCGCCGATGGGACACCCCTCCACTTT	CASATGGADGTPLHF
-	-	TRBV3-1/TRBV3-2	TRBJ2-5	TGTGCCAGCAGCCAAGAGATGAGCGTTGCAGAGACCCAGTACTTC	CASSQEMSVAETQYF
-	-	TRBV10-2	TRBJ1-3	TGCGCCAGCAAAGAGGCAGGAAACACCATATATTTT	CASKEAGNTIYF
TRBD1	-	TRBV2	TRBJ1-3	TGTGCCAGCAGTGGCACAGGGGGCAGGGGAAACACCATATATTTT	CASSGTGGRGNTIYF
-	-	TRBV2	TRBJ2-5	TGTGCCAGCAGCCGGGGACAACAAGAGACCCAGTACTTC	CASSRGQQETQYF
-	-	TRBV27	TRBJ2-7	TGTGCCAGCAGGCCCTTAGGGGTGCTACGAGAGCAGTACTTC	CASRPLGVLREQYF
-	-	TRBV4-2	TRBJ2-1	TGTGCCAGCAGCCAAGAGCCTACGGGCTCCTACAATGAGCAGTTCTTC	CASSQEPTGSYNEQFF
-	-	TRBV9	TRBJ1-1	TGTGCCAGCAGCGTAGATCTGGGGAGTACTGAAGCTTTCTTT	CASSVDLGSTEAFF